Given below is one T cell receptor beta chain in context. The data stem from a study of blood T cell repertoires in COVID-19. Background on the study: Both acute and convalescent COVID-19 samples were obtained from the United States, Italy and Spain. PBMCs, B-cell-depleted T cells, or T cells provided the cDNA or gDNA that made up the material.

How the authors handled the data: From reference gene primer amplification, estimates of nucleated cell counts were derived. Using immunoSEQ multiplex PCR, the repertoire was profiled, and TCRdb retains in-frame clones only, with some absent. V, J and clone size reflect that table, while D and trimming were determined from the DNA. The table shows some 140,000 clones, with around 90% occurring only once. Germline-derived CDR1 and CDR2 are SGHRS and YFSETQ. The CDR3 consists of 13 residues. With 6 bases removed from V and 8 bases from J, the gap between germline ends came to 14 bases. The chain has TRBV5-1 and TRBJ1-4; D ambiguous. The clonotype originates from a man aged 50 to 59 with acute or convalescent COVID-19. Sequencing was carried out using peripheral blood. CDR3 loop: CASKSEDKEKLFF. CDR3 DNA sequence: TGCGCCAGCAAGTCCGAGGATAAGGAAAAACTGTTTTTT.